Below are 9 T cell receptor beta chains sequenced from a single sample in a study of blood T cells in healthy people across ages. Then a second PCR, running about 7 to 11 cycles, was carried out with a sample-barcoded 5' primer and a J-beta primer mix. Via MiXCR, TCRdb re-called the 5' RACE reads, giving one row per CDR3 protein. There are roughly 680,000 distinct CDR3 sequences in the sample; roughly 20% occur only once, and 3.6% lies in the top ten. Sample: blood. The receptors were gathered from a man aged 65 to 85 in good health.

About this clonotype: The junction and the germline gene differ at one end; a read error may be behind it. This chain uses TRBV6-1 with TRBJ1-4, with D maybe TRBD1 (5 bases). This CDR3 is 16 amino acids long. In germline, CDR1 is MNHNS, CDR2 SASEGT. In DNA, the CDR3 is TGTACCAGCAGTGAAGCTTTTGGGGGTCCTAATGAAAAACTGTTTTTT. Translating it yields CTSSEAFGGPNEKLFF.

The CDR3 spells CASSGPSGSTDTQYF. As DNA, the CDR3 is TGTGCCAGCAGTGGTCCTAGCGGGAGCACAGATACGCAGTATTTT. The chain couples TRBV25-1 to TRBJ2-3, with 8 positions matching TRBD2. Germline loops: CDR1 MGHDK, CDR2 SYGVNS. The V segment lost 4 bases and the J segment 0 bases; nucleotides outside the gene matches: 3. The CDR3 is 15 residues long.

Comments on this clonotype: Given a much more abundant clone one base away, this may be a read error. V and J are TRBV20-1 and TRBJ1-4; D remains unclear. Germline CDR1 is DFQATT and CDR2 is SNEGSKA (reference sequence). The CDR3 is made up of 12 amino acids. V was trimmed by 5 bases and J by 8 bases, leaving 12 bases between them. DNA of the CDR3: TGCAGTGCTGGCCCTCGGGAAGAAAAACTGTTTTTT. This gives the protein CSAGPREEKLFF.

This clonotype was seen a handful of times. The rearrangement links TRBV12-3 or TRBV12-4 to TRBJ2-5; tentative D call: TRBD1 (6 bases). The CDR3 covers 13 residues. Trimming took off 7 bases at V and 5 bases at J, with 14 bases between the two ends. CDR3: CASKQQGWETQYF. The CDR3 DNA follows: TGTGCCAGCAAACAACAGGGCTGGGAGACCCAGTACTTC.

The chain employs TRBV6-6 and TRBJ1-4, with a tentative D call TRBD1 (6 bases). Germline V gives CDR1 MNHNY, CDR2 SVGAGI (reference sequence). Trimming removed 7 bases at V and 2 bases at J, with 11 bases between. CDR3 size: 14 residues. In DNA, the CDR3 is TGTGCCAGCACCCAGGGGTATACTAATGAAAAACTGTTTTTT. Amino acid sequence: CASTQGYTNEKLFF.

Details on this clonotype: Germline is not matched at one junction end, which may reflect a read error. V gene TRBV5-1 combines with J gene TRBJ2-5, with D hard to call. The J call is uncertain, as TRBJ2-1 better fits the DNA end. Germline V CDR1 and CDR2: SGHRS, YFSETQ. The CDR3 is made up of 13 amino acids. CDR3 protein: CASSFSSLNDQFF. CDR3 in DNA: TGCGCCAGCAGCTTTTCGTCCCTCAATGACCAGTTCTTC.

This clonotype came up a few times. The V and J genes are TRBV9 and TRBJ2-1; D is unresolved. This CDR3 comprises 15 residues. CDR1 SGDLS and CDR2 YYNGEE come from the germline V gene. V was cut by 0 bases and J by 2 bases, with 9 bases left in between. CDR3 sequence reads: CASSVAAETYNEQFF. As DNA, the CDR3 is TGTGCCAGCAGCGTAGCTGCGGAAACCTACAATGAGCAGTTCTTC.

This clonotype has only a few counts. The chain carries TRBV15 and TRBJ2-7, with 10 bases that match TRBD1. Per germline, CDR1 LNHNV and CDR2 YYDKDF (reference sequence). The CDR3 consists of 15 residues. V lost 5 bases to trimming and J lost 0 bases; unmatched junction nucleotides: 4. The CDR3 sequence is CATSPWDRGSYEQYF. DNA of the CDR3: TGTGCCACCAGCCCATGGGACAGGGGCTCCTACGAGCAGTACTTC.

This CDR3 is CASSQTGGNQPQHF. The CDR3 DNA reads TGTGCCAGCAGCCAAACAGGGGGCAATCAGCCCCAGCATTTT. The chain couples TRBV3-1 to TRBJ1-5; 7 positions agree with TRBD1. The CDR3 is 14 amino acids. Germline V gene lookup returns CDR1 LGHDT and CDR2 YNNKEL (reference sequence). V gave up 2 bases and J gave up 2 bases; unmatched junction bases: 0.